A selection of T cell receptor beta chains follows, all from one sample in a study of blood T cell repertoires in COVID-19. Profiling relied on immunoSEQ multiplex PCR, and the TCRdb table lists in-frame clones only, not all of them. The data contain some 120,000 clones, about 70% of them singletons. The sample was peripheral blood. These receptors came from a man older than 75 with COVID-19, enrolled during active disease. The conserved cysteine and the conserved F or W are not part of the CDR3 here.

TRBV5-1	TRBJ1-2	ASSTGGTDYGYT
TRBV2	TRBJ2-7	ASRRTSRYEQY
TRBV20-1	TRBJ2-7	SASDSSYEQY
TRBV6-2/TRBV6-3	TRBJ2-1	ASSYSIDTTPAQF
TRBV7-2	TRBJ2-6	ASSPRGGSGANVLT
TRBV27	TRBJ2-2	ASRLRQGTNTGELF
TRBV5-6	TRBJ2-1	ASRKGGNEQF
TRBV18	TRBJ2-2	ASSPPVRNGELF
TRBV5-1	TRBJ2-3	ASSLYGLAEPTDTQY
TRBV9	TRBJ2-1	ASSVRLAGSYNEQF
TRBV24-1	TRBJ2-5	ATGQGGQETQY
TRBV27	TRBJ2-7	ASSTDRGSYEQY
TRBV11-3	TRBJ2-1	ASSLKGVLAGGDEQF
TRBV6-5	TRBJ2-1	ASSYQGANEQF
TRBV10-3	TRBJ2-1	AISVYLTSGGRNEQF
TRBV7-3	TRBJ2-1	ASSVTGTGVWNEQF
TRBV29-1	TRBJ2-1	SVGRQESNEQF
TRBV6-1	TRBJ1-1	ASSEGTGKAF
TRBV5-1	TRBJ1-3	ASSLASSGNTIY
TRBV27	TRBJ2-7	ASSLSGAWGYEQY
TRBV13	TRBJ2-5	ASSTDSGETQY
TRBV3-1/TRBV3-2	TRBJ1-4	ASSRQIPGQINEKLF
TRBV4-1	TRBJ2-7	ASSQGHRLAGGYEQY
TRBV30	TRBJ1-1	AWSQGLYMNTEAF
TRBV11-3	TRBJ2-2	ASSEGVTGELF
TRBV24-1	TRBJ1-5	ATSDPGGGNQPQH
TRBV9	TRBJ1-6	ASSAELGAGQYYNSPLH
TRBV18	TRBJ1-1	ASSPPLGPETEAF
TRBV4-2	TRBJ1-6	ASSEGQSISYNSPLH
TRBV19	TRBJ2-1	ASSPGNEQF
TRBV9	TRBJ2-7	ASSAGTGTAYEQY
TRBV6-5	TRBJ1-1	ASSYSSRQGAKAF